This T cell receptor beta chain came from a study of response to subunit inactivated influenza vaccine. The study's findings and limits: Authors suggested seasonal influenza vaccinations each recruit few new T cells.

CDR1 and CDR2 from the germline V gene are SGHKS and YYEKEE (reference sequence). The CDR3 totals 16 residues. J was trimmed by 1 base and V by 4 bases; bases with no gene match: 4. TCRdb re-derived calls from the RT-PCR reads in MiXCR, one entry per CDR3 protein. The data contain some 500,000 distinct CDR3 sequences, over 25% of them seen just once; the ten biggest clones take up approximately 1.9%. As concerns this clonotype: Its antigen is not identified.

The sequence was obtained from a man aged 50 to 60 who received an inactivated influenza vaccine. The gene calls are TRBV5-5 and TRBJ2-3; TRBD2 matches at 12 bases. The source material was CD4+ T cells sorted from PBMCs, sampled less than 6 days after vaccination. CDR3 in amino acids: CASSSRLAGGTDTQYF. The CDR3 region has the DNA TGTGCCAGCAGCAGTAGACTAGCGGGGGGCACAGATACGCAGTATTTT.